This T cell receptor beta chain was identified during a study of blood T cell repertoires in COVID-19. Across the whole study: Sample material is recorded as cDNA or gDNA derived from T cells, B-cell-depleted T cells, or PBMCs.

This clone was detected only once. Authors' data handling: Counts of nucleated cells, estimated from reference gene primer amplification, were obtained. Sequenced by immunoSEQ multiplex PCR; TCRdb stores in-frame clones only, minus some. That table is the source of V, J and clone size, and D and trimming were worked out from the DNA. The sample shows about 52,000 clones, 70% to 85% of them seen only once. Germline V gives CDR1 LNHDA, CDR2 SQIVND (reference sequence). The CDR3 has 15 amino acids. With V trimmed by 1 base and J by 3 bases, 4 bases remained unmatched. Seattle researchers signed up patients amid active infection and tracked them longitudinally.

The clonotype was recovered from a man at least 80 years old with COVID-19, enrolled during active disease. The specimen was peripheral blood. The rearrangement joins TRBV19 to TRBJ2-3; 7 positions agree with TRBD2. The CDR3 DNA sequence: TGTGCCAGTAGTATAGTTCAGCGGGGAACAGATACGCAGTATTTT. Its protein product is CASSIVQRGTDTQYF. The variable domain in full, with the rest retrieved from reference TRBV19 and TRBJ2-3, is DGGITQSPKYLFRKEGQNVTLSCEQNLNHDAMYWYRQDPGQGLRLIYYSQIVNDFQKGDIAEGYSVSREKKESFPLTVTSAQKNPTAFYLCASSIVQRGTDTQYFGPGTRLTVL.